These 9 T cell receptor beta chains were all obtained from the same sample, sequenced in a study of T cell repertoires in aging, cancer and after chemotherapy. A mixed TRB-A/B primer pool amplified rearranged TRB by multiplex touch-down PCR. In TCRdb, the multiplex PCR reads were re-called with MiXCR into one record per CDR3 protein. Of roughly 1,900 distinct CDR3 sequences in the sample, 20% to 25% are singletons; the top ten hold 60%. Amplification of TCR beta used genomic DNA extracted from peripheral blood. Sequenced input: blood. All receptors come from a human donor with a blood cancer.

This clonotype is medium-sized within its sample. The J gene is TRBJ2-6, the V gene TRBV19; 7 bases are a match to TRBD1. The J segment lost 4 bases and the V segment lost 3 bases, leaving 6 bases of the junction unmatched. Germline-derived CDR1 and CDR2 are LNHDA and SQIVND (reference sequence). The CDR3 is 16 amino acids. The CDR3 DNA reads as TGTGCCAGTAGTATTTCAGGGGGAGACGGGGCCAACGTCCTGACTTTC. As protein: CASSISGGDGANVLTF.

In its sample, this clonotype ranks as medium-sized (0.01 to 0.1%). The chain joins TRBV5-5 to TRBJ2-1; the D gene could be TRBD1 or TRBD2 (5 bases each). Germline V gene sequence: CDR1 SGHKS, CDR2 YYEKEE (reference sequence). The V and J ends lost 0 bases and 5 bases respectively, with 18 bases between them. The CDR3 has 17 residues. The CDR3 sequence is CASSLVMFRDGDNEQFF. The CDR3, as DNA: TGTGCCAGCAGCTTGGTTATGTTCAGGGACGGCGACAATGAGCAGTTCTTC. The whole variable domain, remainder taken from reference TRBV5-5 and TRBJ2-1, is DAGVTQSPTHLIKTRGQQVTLRCSPISGHKSVSWYQQVLGQGPQFIFQYYEKEERGRGNFPDRFSARQFPNYSSELNVNALLLGDSALYLCASSLVMFRDGDNEQFFGPGTRLTVL.

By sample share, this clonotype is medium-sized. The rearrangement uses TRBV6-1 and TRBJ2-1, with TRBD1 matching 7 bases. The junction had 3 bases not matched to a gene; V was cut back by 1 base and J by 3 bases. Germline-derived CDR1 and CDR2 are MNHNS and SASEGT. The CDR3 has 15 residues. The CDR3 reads CASSEGSGGYNEQFF. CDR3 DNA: TGTGCCAGCAGTGAAGGGTCAGGGGGCTACAATGAGCAGTTCTTC.

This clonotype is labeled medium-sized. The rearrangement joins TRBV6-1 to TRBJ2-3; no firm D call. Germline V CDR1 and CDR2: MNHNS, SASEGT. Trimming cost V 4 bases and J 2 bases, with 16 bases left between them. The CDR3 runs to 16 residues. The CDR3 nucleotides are TGTGCCAGCAGTGTTTGGCGGAGAGAAATCACAGATACGCAGTATTTT. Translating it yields CASSVWRREITDTQYF.

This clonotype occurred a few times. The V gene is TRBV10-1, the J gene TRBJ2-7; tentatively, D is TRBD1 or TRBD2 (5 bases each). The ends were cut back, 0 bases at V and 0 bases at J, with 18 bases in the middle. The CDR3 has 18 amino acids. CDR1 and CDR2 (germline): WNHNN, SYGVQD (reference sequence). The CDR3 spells CASSESTGRSLLSYEQYF. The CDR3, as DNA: TGCGCCAGCAGTGAGTCAACGGGGCGCTCACTACTCTCCTACGAGCAGTACTTC.

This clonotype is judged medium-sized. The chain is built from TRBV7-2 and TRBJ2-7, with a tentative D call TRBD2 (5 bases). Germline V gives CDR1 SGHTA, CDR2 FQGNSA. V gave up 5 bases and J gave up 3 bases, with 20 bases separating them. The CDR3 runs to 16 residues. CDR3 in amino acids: CASSTNTLANSYEQYF. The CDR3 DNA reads TGTGCCAGCAGCACCAACACCCTAGCAAACAGCTACGAGCAGTACTTC.

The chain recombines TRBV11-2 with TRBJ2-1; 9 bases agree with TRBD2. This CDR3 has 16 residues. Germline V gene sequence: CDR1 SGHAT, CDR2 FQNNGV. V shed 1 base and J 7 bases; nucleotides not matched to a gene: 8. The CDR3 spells CASSLVGGRASNEQFF. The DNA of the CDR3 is TGTGCCAGCAGCTTAGTGGGCGGGAGGGCGAGTAATGAGCAGTTCTTC.

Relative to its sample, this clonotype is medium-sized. CDR3 amino acids: CASRSPPTGGADTQYF. CDR3 nucleotide sequence: TGTGCCAGTAGATCCCCCCCCACAGGGGGCGCAGATACGCAGTATTTT. The rearrangement uses TRBV19 and TRBJ2-3; 9 nucleotides align to TRBD1. The V gene's germline CDR1 is LNHDA and CDR2 SQIVND (reference sequence). The CDR3 length is 16 residues. V trimming: 6 bases; J trimming: 4 bases; junction bases outside the gene matches: 11.

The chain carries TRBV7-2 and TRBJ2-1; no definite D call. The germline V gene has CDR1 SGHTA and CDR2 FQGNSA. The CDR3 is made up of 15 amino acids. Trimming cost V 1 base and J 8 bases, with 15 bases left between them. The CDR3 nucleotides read TGTGCCAGCAGCTTAGATGGGGTAAAGGTAGATGAGCAGTTCTTC. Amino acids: CASSLDGVKVDEQFF.